Shown below are 25 T cell receptor beta chains from a single sample sequenced in a study of CD8 T cells in ankylosing spondylitis. TCRdb processed the 5' RACE reads anew with MiXCR; each CDR3 protein has one entry. The sample yields about 200,000 distinct CDR3 sequences, around 13% seen once. The source material was blood, either unsorted or a sorted T cell fraction (not recorded which). Receptors were obtained from a male donor with ankylosing spondylitis or in good health (not recorded which).

The J gene is TRBJ1-4, the V gene TRBV12-3 or TRBV12-4; a weak D match, TRBD1 (5 bases). The CDR3 is made up of 15 amino acids. The V and J ends lost 6 bases and 7 bases respectively, with 18 bases between them. CDR3 sequence: CASSFSRQFTEKLFF. DNA of the CDR3: TGTGCCAGCAGCTTCTCTCGACAGTTCACTGAAAAACTGTTTTTT.

This clonotype was seen a handful of times. The V and J genes are TRBV6-1 and TRBJ2-7; the match to TRBD2 covers 9 bases. This CDR3 comprises 15 residues. Germline values: CDR1 MNHNS, CDR2 SASEGT. Trimming at V came to 6 bases and at J to 5 bases, leaving 11 bases not matched to a gene. The DNA of the CDR3 is TGTGCCAGCAGAGTTAGCGGGAGAGGAGGCGACGAGCAGTACTTC. Protein product: CASRVSGRGGDEQYF.

This clonotype was observed a handful of times. This chain connects TRBV7-9 to TRBJ1-1; D perhaps matches TRBD1 (5 bases). Germline CDR1 and CDR2: SEHNR and FQNEAQ (reference sequence). The CDR3 extends over 16 amino acids. Trimming removed 4 bases from V and 2 bases from J, with 17 bases in between. The CDR3: CASSYARADKNTEAFF. CDR3 in DNA: TGTGCCAGCAGCTACGCCCGAGCGGACAAAAACACTGAAGCTTTCTTT.

The chain uses TRBV20-1 and TRBJ2-2; 10 positions agree with TRBD1. V shed 0 bases, J shed 6 bases, and the junction held 10 bases outside the gene matches. CDR1 is DFQATT, CDR2 SNEGSKA, per germline (reference sequence). This CDR3 contains 17 residues. The CDR3 here is CSARDSGQGKPPGELFF. Here the CDR3 DNA reads TGCAGTGCTAGAGATTCGGGACAGGGGAAACCTCCCGGGGAGCTGTTTTTT.

This clonotype was recorded at least ten times. This chain connects TRBV12-3 or TRBV12-4 to TRBJ2-2; no clear D. The length of the CDR3 is 14 residues. V lost 6 bases and J 0 bases, leaving 8 bases between the germline ends. Written as DNA, the CDR3 is TGTGCCAGCAGCCCTTATTCGAACACCGGGGAGCTGTTTTTT. Translation: CASSPYSNTGELFF.

About this clonotype itself: A read error may produce the germline difference seen at one junction end. The rearrangement uses TRBV5-6 and TRBJ2-7; 7 bases map to TRBD1. This CDR3 spans 14 amino acids. Germline CDR1 and CDR2: SGHDT and YYEEEE. CDR3 DNA sequence: TGTGCCAGCAGCACCGGACAGGCTGCCTACGAGCAGCACTTC. It specifies CASSTGQAAYEQHF.

V and J are TRBV7-9 and TRBJ2-7; D unresolved. The CDR3 covers 13 residues. The V end lost 5 bases, the J end lost 7 bases, and 15 bases lay between the germline ends. Germline CDR1 reads SEHNR; CDR2 reads FQNEAQ (reference sequence). This CDR3 reads CASSAPRSWEQYF. CDR3 bases: TGTGCCAGCAGCGCCCCACGAAGTTGGGAGCAGTACTTC.

CDR3 amino acids: CASSQDGGQVNTEAFF. The CDR3, as DNA: TGCGCCAGCAGCCAAGACGGGGGTCAGGTAAACACTGAAGCTTTCTTT. This chain joins TRBV4-1 and TRBJ1-1; tentatively, D is TRBD1 (5 bases). CDR1 is MGHRA and CDR2 is YSYEKL in the germline V gene. CDR3 size: 16 residues. V lost 0 bases, J lost 2 bases, and 13 bases lay in between.

This clonotype was recorded a few times. The chain is built from TRBV25-1 and TRBJ1-2, with D maybe TRBD1 (5 bases). Trimming left V 2 bases short and J 6 bases short, with 13 bases between. The germline V gene encodes CDR1 MGHDK and CDR2 SYGVNS. This CDR3 is built from 14 residues. CDR3 amino acids: CASSEVGAADGYTF. CDR3 DNA: TGTGCCAGCAGTGAAGTCGGGGCGGCGGATGGCTACACCTTC.

The chain couples TRBV19 to TRBJ1-1; 7 bases are shared with TRBD1. Germline V lookup: CDR1 LNHDA, CDR2 SQIVND (reference sequence). With 7 bases clipped from V and 2 bases from J, the junction kept 7 bases outside the gene matches. The CDR3 spans 14 residues. For the CDR3, the DNA is TGTGCCAGTAATACAGGGGTGGGAAACACTGAAGCTTTCTTT. Its protein product is CASNTGVGNTEAFF.

This chain links TRBV12-3 or TRBV12-4 with TRBJ1-4, with D unresolved. Trimming removed 6 bases at V and 11 bases at J, with 13 bases between. The CDR3 has 12 amino acids. CDR3 sequence: CASRTGERKLFF. Written as DNA, the CDR3 is TGTGCCAGCAGGACTGGTGAGCGGAAACTGTTTTTT.

V usage is TRBV7-2 and J usage is TRBJ1-5, with 7 bases identical to TRBD1. This CDR3 has 15 amino acids. V trimming: 1 base; J trimming: 1 base; junction bases outside the gene matches: 1. From germline, CDR1 is SGHTA and CDR2 FQGNSA. CDR3 sequence (DNA): TGTGCCAGCAGCTTAGTGGGACAGAGCAATCAGCCCCAGCATTTT. Residues: CASSLVGQSNQPQHF.

For the CDR3, the DNA is TGTGCCAGCAGCGCGGGGAGTGGAGGGATAGTGGAGACCCAGTACTTC. Amino acids: CASSAGSGGIVETQYF. The rearrangement uses TRBV9 and TRBJ2-5; maybe TRBD2 (6 bases). Looked up from germline, CDR1 is SGDLS and CDR2 is YYNGEE. This CDR3 spans 16 amino acids. V was clipped by 3 bases and J by 5 bases, with 20 bases between them. Filled out from reference TRBV9 and TRBJ2-5, the complete variable domain reads DSGVTQTPKHLITATGQRVTLRCSPRSGDLSVYWYQQSLDQGLQFLIQYYNGEERAKGNILERFSAQQFPDLHSELNLSSLELGDSALYFCASSAGSGGIVETQYFGPGTRLLVL.

The V gene is TRBV27, the J gene TRBJ2-7; 8 bases are shared with TRBD1. The V gene end was trimmed by 3 bases and the J gene end by 1 base; junction bases not matched to a gene: 8. The germline CDR1 and CDR2 sequences are MNHEY and SMNVEV (reference sequence). The CDR3 has 16 amino acids. The CDR3 sequence is CASSFLSGGLSYEQYF. The CDR3, as DNA: TGTGCCAGCAGTTTTCTTTCAGGGGGCCTGTCCTACGAGCAGTACTTC.

The chain couples TRBV18 to TRBJ2-7; possible D gene TRBD2, 5 bases. This CDR3 spans 14 amino acids. Trimming cost V 3 bases and J 2 bases, with 11 bases left between them. CDR1 KGHSH and CDR2 LQKENI come from the germline V gene. The CDR3 sequence is CASSPTDLPYEQYF. CDR3 nucleotide sequence: TGTGCCAGCTCACCTACGGACTTGCCCTACGAGCAGTACTTC.

The rearrangement uses TRBV4-1 and TRBJ1-1; 7 nucleotides line up with TRBD1. Looked up from germline, CDR1 is MGHRA and CDR2 is YSYEKL. This CDR3 is 16 amino acids long. After removal of 5 bases from V and 0 bases from J, the junction contained 9 bases not matched to a gene. The CDR3 is CASSTSSTGLNTEAFF. CDR3 bases: TGCGCCAGCAGCACAAGTTCGACAGGGCTGAACACTGAAGCTTTCTTT.

This clonotype was seen at least ten times. The genes are TRBV30 and TRBJ2-3; 11 nucleotides align to TRBD2. The CDR3 has 14 residues. Unmatched junction bases numbered 4, after V lost 4 bases and J lost 4 bases. Germline CDR1 GTSNPN, CDR2 SVGIG (reference sequence). CDR3 coding DNA: TGTGCCTGGAAACTAGCGGGAGACGCAGATACGCAGTATTTT. Translated, it gives CAWKLAGDADTQYF.

The chain combines TRBV5-6 with TRBJ1-1; 9 bases match TRBD1. Germline values: CDR1 SGHDT, CDR2 YYEEEE. This CDR3 region has 16 residues. J was trimmed by 0 bases and V by 0 bases; bases with no gene match: 3. CDR3 residues: CASSLVGQGLNTEAFF. The CDR3 nucleotides are TGTGCCAGCAGCTTGGTTGGACAGGGGCTGAACACTGAAGCTTTCTTT.

The V and J genes are TRBV5-1 and TRBJ2-7, with 8 bases that match TRBD1. Germline CDR1 is SGHRS and CDR2 is YFSETQ. This CDR3 is 14 amino acids long. With 2 bases clipped from V and 2 bases from J, the junction kept 3 bases outside the gene matches. CDR3 loop: CASSFGQGPYEQYF. The CDR3 DNA sequence: TGCGCCAGCAGCTTCGGACAGGGTCCCTACGAGCAGTACTTC.

This clonotype was detected only a few times. The chain uses TRBV12-3 or TRBV12-4 and TRBJ2-5; D remains ambiguous. This CDR3 is 14 amino acids long. V gave up 3 bases and J gave up 1 base, with 9 bases separating them. The CDR3 spells CASSFHGPQETQYF. Written as DNA, the CDR3 is TGTGCCAGCAGTTTCCACGGACCCCAAGAGACCCAGTACTTC.

DNA of the CDR3: TGCGCCAGCAGCGTTACAGGAGTAGGCACCGGGGAGCTGTTTTTT. Translated: CASSVTGVGTGELFF. The chain has TRBV5-1 and TRBJ2-2; D might be TRBD1 (5 bases). This CDR3 is built from 15 residues. Germline CDR1 and CDR2: SGHRS and YFSETQ. Trimming removed 4 bases at V and 4 bases at J, with 14 bases between.

This chain uses TRBV12-3 or TRBV12-4 with TRBJ2-4; D gene unclear. Trimming took off 5 bases at V and 5 bases at J, with 16 bases between the two ends. The CDR3 runs to 15 residues. As DNA, the CDR3 is TGTGCCAGCAGTCCCCCGGGTGGGTCAGAAAACATTCAGTACTTC. Translating gives CASSPPGGSENIQYF.

This clonotype came up many times. The rearrangement joins TRBV6-4 to TRBJ2-2; possible D gene TRBD2, 5 bases. V lost 5 bases and J 1 base, leaving 5 bases between the germline ends. The CDR3 length is 13 residues. The germline V gene encodes CDR1 MRHNA and CDR2 SNTAGT. CDR3 protein: CASSSGNTGELFF. The CDR3 region has the DNA TGTGCCAGCAGTAGCGGGAACACCGGGGAGCTGTTTTTT.

On this clonotype: One end of the junction fails to match germline, which may point to a read error. This rearrangement joins TRBV25-1 to TRBJ2-2; D might be TRBD1 or TRBD2, each matching 5 bases. This CDR3 region has 14 residues. Germline V gene sequence: CDR1 MGHDK, CDR2 SYGVNS. CDR3 bases: TGTGCCAGCAGTAGGTTGACGGGGACCGGGGAGCTGCTTTTT. It encodes CASSRLTGTGELLF.

This clonotype was detected ten times or more. This rearrangement joins TRBV7-9 to TRBJ2-7; D uncertain. CDR3 length: 15 amino acids. Per the germline V gene, CDR1 is SEHNR and CDR2 is FQNEAQ (reference sequence). The ends were cut back, 4 bases at V and 6 bases at J, with 19 bases in the middle. The CDR3 reads CASSSSGLNPSEQYF. Written as DNA, the CDR3 is TGTGCCAGCAGCTCCTCGGGCCTAAACCCCTCCGAGCAGTACTTC.